These 9 T cell receptor beta chains came from one sample sequenced in a study of T cell repertoires in cytomegalovirus infection. Each CDR3 protein gets one entry after TCRdb re-called the reads with MiXCR. The top ten clones hold about 20% of a sample with approximately 250,000 distinct CDR3 sequences, 22% of them seen once. Sequencing was done on a sample of CD8+ T cells from PBMCs. All receptors come from a human donor in good health (CMV status not recorded). Some clones in this sample may be carry-over from other donors' samples.

The rearrangement uses TRBV2 and TRBJ2-1; D not certain. Trimming cost V 3 bases and J 9 bases, with 12 bases left between them. Germline-derived CDR1 and CDR2 are SNHLY and FYNNEI. The CDR3 runs to 13 residues. The CDR3 loop reads CASSDQALGEQFF. CDR3 sequence (DNA): TGTGCCAGCAGTGACCAGGCGCTTGGTGAGCAGTTCTTC.

This clonotype was seen a few times. V gene TRBV27 combines with J gene TRBJ1-1; D unresolved. Germline-derived CDR1 and CDR2 are MNHEY and SMNVEV (reference sequence). Trimming took 4 bases from V and 3 from J, leaving 6 bases between them. The CDR3 loop spans 12 amino acids. CDR3 in amino acids: CASSSQYTEAFF. CDR3 coding DNA: TGTGCCAGCAGTTCCCAGTACACTGAAGCTTTCTTT.

This clonotype was recorded at least ten times. The chain uses TRBV7-9 and TRBJ1-2; D is perhaps TRBD1 (6 bases). V was trimmed by 5 bases and J by 3 bases, leaving 10 bases between them. The CDR3 covers 13 residues. CDR1 is SEHNR, CDR2 FQNEAQ, per germline (reference sequence). The CDR3 loop reads CASSPQGYYGYTF. In DNA, the CDR3 is TGTGCCAGCAGCCCACAGGGTTACTATGGCTACACCTTC.

This clonotype was found many times. V and J are TRBV28 and TRBJ1-1; D is perhaps TRBD1 (6 bases). The germline V gene encodes CDR1 MDHEN and CDR2 SYDVKM. Trimming pared 3 bases from V and 1 base from J, leaving 12 bases between. This CDR3 contains 15 residues. The CDR3 DNA reads TGTGCCAGCAGTTTGGCCGGGACATCGAACACTGAAGCTTTCTTT. Residues: CASSLAGTSNTEAFF.

In its sample, this clonotype was seen a few times. The chain combines TRBV4-1 with TRBJ2-2, with a tentative D call TRBD2 (5 bases). The germline V gene encodes CDR1 MGHRA and CDR2 YSYEKL. The germline V and J ends were trimmed by 1 base and 7 bases, with 7 bases remaining between them. This CDR3 has 13 amino acids. CDR3 nucleotide sequence: TGCGCCAGCAGCCAAGTAGAGGGCGGGGAGCTGTTTTTT. Its translation: CASSQVEGGELFF.

This clonotype has ten or more counts. The chain combines TRBV12-3 or TRBV12-4 with TRBJ2-1, with D perhaps TRBD1 or TRBD2 (6 bases each). Trimming removed 5 bases from V and 5 bases from J, with 22 bases in between. This CDR3 comprises 17 residues. The CDR3 DNA sequence: TGTGCCAGCAGTACTCTGCTGGGGGGCGCCCAAAACAATGAGCAGTTCTTC. Protein product: CASSTLLGGAQNNEQFF.

This clonotype came up a few times. Here the CDR3 reads CASSSSPGSLKTQYF. DNA for the CDR3: TGTGCCAGCAGCTCCTCCCCTGGGTCGTTAAAGACCCAGTACTTC. V usage is TRBV7-8 and J usage is TRBJ2-5; D gene ambiguous. This CDR3 contains 15 residues. The germline gives CDR1 SGHVS, CDR2 FQNEAQ. V lost 4 bases and J 6 bases, leaving 18 bases between the germline ends. The full variable domain, rest sourced from reference TRBV7-8 and TRBJ2-5, is GAGVSQSPRYKVAKRGQDVALRCDPISGHVSLFWYQQALGQGPEFLTYFQNEAQLDKSGLPSDRFFAERPEGSVSTLKIQRTQQEDSAVYLCASSSSPGSLKTQYFGPGTRLLVL.

The CDR3 loop reads CASSLTGPTGRNYGYTF. In DNA form, the CDR3 reads TGTGCCAGCAGCTTAACTGGGCCGACAGGGCGAAACTATGGCTACACCTTC. The chain joins TRBV7-3 to TRBJ1-2; TRBD1 matches 7 bases. The CDR3 length is 17 residues. With 0 bases clipped from V and 2 bases from J, the junction kept 9 bases outside the gene matches. Per germline, CDR1 SGHTA and CDR2 FQGTGA.

The chain joins TRBV2 to TRBJ2-1; D is unresolved. There are 16 residues in the CDR3. The germline CDR1 and CDR2 sequences are SNHLY and FYNNEI. V lost 2 bases to trimming and J lost 2 bases, with 13 bases between them. CDR3 sequence reads: CASSELEADPYNEQFF. Here the CDR3 DNA reads TGTGCCAGCAGTGAACTAGAAGCAGACCCCTACAATGAGCAGTTCTTC. The full variable domain, rest sourced from reference TRBV2 and TRBJ2-1, is EPEVTQTPSHQVTQMGQEVILRCVPISNHLYFYWYRQILGQKVEFLVSFYNNEISEKSEIFDDQFSVERPDGSNFTLKIRSTKLEDSAMYFCASSELEADPYNEQFFGPGTRLTVL.